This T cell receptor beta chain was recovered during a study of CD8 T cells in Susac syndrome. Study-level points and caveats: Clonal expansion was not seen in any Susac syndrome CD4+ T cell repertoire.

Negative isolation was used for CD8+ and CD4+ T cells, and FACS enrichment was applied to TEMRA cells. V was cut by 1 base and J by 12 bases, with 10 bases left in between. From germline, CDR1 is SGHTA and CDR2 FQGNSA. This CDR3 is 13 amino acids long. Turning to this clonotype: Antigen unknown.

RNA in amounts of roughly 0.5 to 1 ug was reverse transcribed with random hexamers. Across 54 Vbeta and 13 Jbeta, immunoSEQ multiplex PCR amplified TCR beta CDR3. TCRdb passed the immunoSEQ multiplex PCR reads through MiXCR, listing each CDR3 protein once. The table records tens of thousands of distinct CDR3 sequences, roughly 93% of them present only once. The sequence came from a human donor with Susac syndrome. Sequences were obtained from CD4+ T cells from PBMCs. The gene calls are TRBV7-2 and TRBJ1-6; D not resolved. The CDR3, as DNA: TGTGCCAGCAGCTTAGAAGGGAAAGGACCCCTCCACTTT. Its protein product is CASSLEGKGPLHF.